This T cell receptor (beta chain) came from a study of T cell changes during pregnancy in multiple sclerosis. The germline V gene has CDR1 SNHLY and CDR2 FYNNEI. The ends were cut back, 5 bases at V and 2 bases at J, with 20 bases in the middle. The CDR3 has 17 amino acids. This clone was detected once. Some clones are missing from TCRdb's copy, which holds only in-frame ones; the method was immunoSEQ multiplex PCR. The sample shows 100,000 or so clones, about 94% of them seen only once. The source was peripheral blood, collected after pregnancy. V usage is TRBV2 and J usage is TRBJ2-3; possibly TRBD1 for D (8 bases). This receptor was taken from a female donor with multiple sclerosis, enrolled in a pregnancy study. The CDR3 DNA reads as TGTGCCAGCAGTCCGGTAGACAGGGGAGGGAACACAGATACGCAGTATTTT. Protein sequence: CASSPVDRGGNTDTQYF.